This is a list of T cell receptor beta chains from one sample in a study of response to subunit inactivated influenza vaccine. One entry per CDR3 protein, called by TCRdb with MiXCR from the RT-PCR reads. The sample carries roughly 700,000 distinct CDR3 sequences, about 15% recorded once. The sample in question was PBMCs from blood, obtained less than 15 days before vaccination. These receptors all stem from a man aged 45-65 years who received an inactivated influenza vaccine. Both conserved end residues are part of each CDR3. The order of the fields is D gene, clone size, V gene, J gene, CDR3 protein, CDR3 DNA. A D gene is named only where the DNA matches it firmly. A row's size may be missing; if present it is once, few, many or a size class.

D gene: -; clone size: few; V gene: TRBV7-2; J gene: TRBJ1-5; CDR3 protein: CASSRTENQPQHF; CDR3 DNA: TGTGCCAGCAGTCGAACAGAGAATCAGCCCCAGCATTTT
D gene: -; clone size: few; V gene: TRBV3-1; J gene: TRBJ2-3; CDR3 protein: CASSQGQTRTDTQYF; CDR3 DNA: TGTGCCAGCAGCCAAGGACAGACCCGCACAGATACGCAGTATTTT
D gene: TRBD1; clone size: -; V gene: TRBV29-1; J gene: TRBJ1-2; CDR3 protein: CSHRGSSGYTF; CDR3 DNA: TGCAGCCACAGGGGCTCAAGTGGCTACACCTTC
D gene: TRBD2; clone size: few; V gene: TRBV25-1; J gene: TRBJ2-3; CDR3 protein: CASSEGSGIGSTDTQYF; CDR3 DNA: TGTGCCAGCAGTGAAGGTAGCGGGATCGGGAGCACAGATACGCAGTATTTT
D gene: TRBD2; clone size: few; V gene: TRBV11-2; J gene: TRBJ2-3; CDR3 protein: CASSKPTGTSGRRDTQYF; CDR3 DNA: TGTGCCAGCAGCAAACCCACCGGGACTAGCGGGAGGAGGGATACGCAGTATTTT
D gene: TRBD2; clone size: few; V gene: TRBV6-2/TRBV6-3; J gene: TRBJ2-7; CDR3 protein: CASTTQRLAGPYEQYF; CDR3 DNA: TGTGCCAGCACAACCCAGAGGCTAGCGGGACCCTACGAGCAGTACTTC
D gene: -; clone size: many; V gene: TRBV25-1; J gene: TRBJ2-2; CDR3 protein: CASSEYTGELFF; CDR3 DNA: TGTGCCAGCAGTGAGTACACCGGGGAGCTGTTTTTT
D gene: -; clone size: -; V gene: TRBV12-3/TRBV12-4; J gene: TRBJ1-1; CDR3 protein: CASSIQWGGAEAFF; CDR3 DNA: TGTGCCAGCAGTATACAGTGGGGAGGCGCTGAAGCTTTCTTT
D gene: -; clone size: -; V gene: TRBV6-1; J gene: TRBJ1-1; CDR3 protein: CASSNFKNTEAFF; CDR3 DNA: TGTGCCAGCAGCAACTTTAAGAACACTGAAGCTTTCTTT
D gene: -; clone size: few; V gene: TRBV10-3; J gene: TRBJ1-5; CDR3 protein: CAISELGGAQPQHF; CDR3 DNA: TGTGCCATCAGTGAGTTAGGGGGTGCTCAGCCCCAGCATTTT
D gene: -; clone size: few; V gene: TRBV20-1; J gene: TRBJ2-1; CDR3 protein: CSALRKRSYNEQFF; CDR3 DNA: TGCAGTGCCCTTCGGAAACGCTCCTACAATGAGCAGTTCTTC
D gene: -; clone size: few; V gene: TRBV4-2; J gene: TRBJ2-7; CDR3 protein: CASSQEGQAGYEQYF; CDR3 DNA: TGTGCCAGCAGCCAAGAGGGTCAGGCGGGATACGAGCAGTACTTC
D gene: TRBD1; clone size: many; V gene: TRBV4-3; J gene: TRBJ1-1; CDR3 protein: CASRVQGAGTEAFF; CDR3 DNA: TGCGCCAGCAGGGTACAGGGGGCCGGCACTGAAGCTTTCTTT
D gene: -; clone size: -; V gene: TRBV28; J gene: TRBJ2-2; CDR3 protein: CASSPIANTGELFF; CDR3 DNA: TGTGCCAGCAGCCCAATCGCGAACACCGGGGAGCTGTTTTTT
D gene: -; clone size: -; V gene: TRBV5-5; J gene: TRBJ2-2; CDR3 protein: CASSLEQGAGELVF; CDR3 DNA: TGTGCCAGCAGCTTGGAACAGGGCGCCGGGGAGCTGGTTTTT
D gene: TRBD2; clone size: many; V gene: TRBV12-3/TRBV12-4; J gene: TRBJ2-2; CDR3 protein: CASSLGGAGGELFF; CDR3 DNA: TGTGCCAGCAGTCTCGGGGGGGCCGGCGGGGAGCTGTTTTTT
D gene: -; clone size: -; V gene: TRBV28; J gene: TRBJ2-1; CDR3 protein: CASSSQRRTLYNEQFF; CDR3 DNA: TGTGCCAGCAGTTCTCAGCGGAGAACCCTTTACAATGAGCAGTTCTTC
D gene: TRBD1; clone size: -; V gene: TRBV6-1; J gene: TRBJ2-7; CDR3 protein: CASSVLTGQGRNEQYF; CDR3 DNA: TGTGCCAGCAGCGTCCTCACGGGACAGGGTAGAAACGAGCAGTACTTC
D gene: TRBD2; clone size: few; V gene: TRBV14; J gene: TRBJ2-1; CDR3 protein: CASSQAGLAGDEQFF; CDR3 DNA: TGTGCCAGCAGCCAAGCCGGACTAGCGGGAGATGAGCAGTTCTTC
D gene: TRBD2; clone size: few; V gene: TRBV7-2; J gene: TRBJ2-4; CDR3 protein: CASSLARGGNIQYF; CDR3 DNA: TGTGCCAGCAGCTTAGCGCGGGGGGGAAACATTCAGTACTTC
D gene: -; clone size: few; V gene: TRBV7-9; J gene: TRBJ2-5; CDR3 protein: CASSLDWGRHQETQYF; CDR3 DNA: TGTGCCAGCAGCTTAGATTGGGGACGACACCAAGAGACCCAGTACTTC
D gene: -; clone size: -; V gene: TRBV7-9; J gene: TRBJ2-5; CDR3 protein: CASSLGLRVRETQYF; CDR3 DNA: TGTGCCAGCAGCTTAGGTCTGAGGGTTCGAGAGACCCAGTACTTC
D gene: TRBD2; clone size: few; V gene: TRBV20-1; J gene: TRBJ2-1; CDR3 protein: CSAQVAGLKIYNEQFF; CDR3 DNA: TGCAGTGCCCAGGTAGCGGGCCTTAAGATCTACAATGAGCAGTTCTTC